Following are 32 T cell receptor beta chains from one sample sequenced in a study of cytomegalovirus exposure and HLA in healthy donors. PCR involved 60 Vbeta and 13 Jbeta primers. TCRdb keeps only in-frame clones here, not all; method: immunoSEQ multiplex PCR. The table counts fewer than 70,000 clones; approximately 5.1% lies in the top ten. The sequencing input was PBMCs. The receptor set was obtained from a man younger than 40 in good health and CMV-seropositive.

The chain uses TRBV5-6 and TRBJ2-5; D is unresolved. Germline-derived CDR1 and CDR2 are SGHDT and YYEEEE. V was cut by 4 bases and J by 2 bases, with 6 bases left in between. CDR3 length: 12 amino acids. DNA for the CDR3: TGTGCCAGCAGCAAAATACAAGAGACCCAGTACTTC. Protein sequence: CASSKIQETQYF.

This sequence joins TRBV6-1 and TRBJ2-1; 7 positions match TRBD2. The V and J ends lost 8 bases and 5 bases, in that order; junction bases with no gene match: 9. From germline, CDR1 is MNHNS and CDR2 SASEGT. The CDR3 is 14 amino acids. The CDR3 protein is CASRRTRENNEQFF. The CDR3 DNA reads as TGTGCCAGCCGTAGGACTAGGGAGAACAATGAGCAGTTCTTC.

This chain links TRBV30 with TRBJ1-5; D perhaps matches TRBD1 (6 bases). Germline V gene sequence: CDR1 GTSNPN, CDR2 SVGIG (reference sequence). This CDR3 contains 15 residues. V dropped 0 bases and J dropped 1 base, with 10 bases sitting between them. DNA of the CDR3: TGTGCCTGGAGTGTATTGGGGGCAAGCAATCAGCCCCAGCATTTT. Translated: CAWSVLGASNQPQHF.

J is TRBJ2-7 and V is TRBV10-2, with 8 bases matching TRBD1. Germline values: CDR1 WSHSY, CDR2 SAAADI. The CDR3 has 14 residues. With V trimmed by 6 bases and J by 5 bases, 9 bases remained unmatched. The CDR3 sequence: CASSQGQEYNEQYF. The CDR3 DNA reads TGCGCCAGCAGCCAGGGACAGGAGTATAACGAGCAGTACTTC.

A note on this clone: The junction does not match germline at one end; this may be a read error. The DNA for the CDR3 is TGTGCCGGGAGTGGGCAGGGGGGTGGGAACACTGAAGCTTTCTTT. Translation: CAGSGQGGGNTEAFF. V and J are TRBV30 and TRBJ1-1; 7 nucleotides line up with TRBD1. This CDR3 is 15 amino acids long. Germline V gene lookup returns CDR1 GTSNPN and CDR2 SVGIG (reference sequence).

This chain uses TRBV11-3 with TRBJ2-5; no clear D. This CDR3 has 14 residues. Trimming removed 0 bases from V and 4 bases from J, with 9 bases in between. CDR1 and CDR2 (germline): SGHNT, YENEEA. The chain's CDR3 is CASSLESGGETQYF. The CDR3 coding sequence is TGTGCCAGCAGCTTAGAATCGGGTGGAGAGACCCAGTACTTC.

This rearrangement joins TRBV2 to TRBJ2-5; 8 bases align to TRBD2. This CDR3 region has 15 residues. V shed 7 bases, J shed 3 bases, and the junction held 10 bases outside the gene matches. From germline, CDR1 is SNHLY and CDR2 FYNNEI. The CDR3 reads CASKARAGGKETQYF. The CDR3 coding sequence is TGTGCCAGCAAAGCTCGGGCGGGGGGCAAAGAGACCCAGTACTTC.

This rearrangement joins TRBV5-4 to TRBJ2-3, with 9 bases that match TRBD2. Unmatched junction bases numbered 7, after V lost 3 bases and J lost 2 bases. The CDR3 covers 16 residues. Germline V gene sequence: CDR1 SGHNT, CDR2 YYREEE (reference sequence). The CDR3 sequence is CASSSKTSGNTDTQYF. The CDR3 nucleotides are TGTGCCAGCAGCTCTAAGACTAGCGGCAACACAGATACGCAGTATTTT. Full variable domain (remainder filled in from reference TRBV5-4 and TRBJ2-3): ETGVTQSPTHLIKTRGQQVTLRCSSQSGHNTVSWYQQALGQGPQFIFQYYREEENGRGNFPPRFSGLQFPNYSSELNVNALELDDSALYLCASSSKTSGNTDTQYFGPGTRLTVL.

This chain joins TRBV6-1 and TRBJ2-7; TRBD1 matches at 8 bases. There are 14 residues in the CDR3. V lost 7 bases and J lost 2; bases outside the gene matches: 7. Per germline, CDR1 MNHNS and CDR2 SASEGT. Written as DNA, the CDR3 is TGTGCCAGCAACCCTTGGACAGGGCCCTACGAGCAGTACTTC. It translates to CASNPWTGPYEQYF.

This chain connects TRBV5-6 to TRBJ2-6; D gene uncertain. V was shortened by 2 bases and J by 0 bases, with 12 bases between the two germline ends. Germline assignment: CDR1 SGHDT and CDR2 YYEEEE. This CDR3 has 17 residues. CDR3 coding DNA: TGTGCCAGCAGCTTTGGATCTTCTAGCTCTGGGGCCAACGTCCTGACTTTC. This gives the protein CASSFGSSSSGANVLTF.

In DNA, the CDR3 is TGTGCCAGCAGCTCCTCCAGCTCGACAGGGTTTGAGGCCCAGCATTTT. It codes for CASSSSSSTGFEAQHF. This chain connects TRBV5-4 to TRBJ1-5; 7 bases match TRBD1. After removal of 3 bases from V and 11 bases from J, the junction contained 17 bases not matched to a gene. CDR1 and CDR2 from the germline V gene are SGHNT and YYREEE (reference sequence). The CDR3 runs 16 residues.

CDR3 DNA: TGTGCCAGCAGCCCCCAGCTCGAGGGCACGGACGAGCAGTACTTC. Amino acids: CASSPQLEGTDEQYF. The chain has TRBV4-2 and TRBJ2-7; the D gene is possibly TRBD2 (5 bases). The CDR3 length is 15 residues. Germline CDR1 reads LGHNA; CDR2 reads YNFKEQ. V was shortened by 4 bases and J by 5 bases, with 18 bases between the two germline ends.

The rearrangement links TRBV25-1 to TRBJ2-1; 7 bases line up with TRBD1. The CDR3 consists of 15 residues. The germline V gene has CDR1 MGHDK and CDR2 SYGVNS. V trimming: 3 bases; J trimming: 5 bases; junction bases outside the gene matches: 7. The CDR3 protein is CASSEQGQLDNEQFF. CDR3 sequence (DNA): TGTGCCAGCAGTGAGCAGGGACAGCTGGACAATGAGCAGTTCTTC.

Frequency places this clone as large. Other DNA sequences in this sample translate to the same CDR3. The rearrangement uses TRBV4-1 and TRBJ1-2; TRBD1 matches 8 bases. The CDR3 is 17 amino acids. Unmatched junction bases numbered 13, after V lost 2 bases and J lost 5 bases. CDR1 MGHRA and CDR2 YSYEKL come from the germline V gene. The CDR3: CASSQSDLQGGTYGYTF. The CDR3 DNA reads as TGCGCCAGCAGCCAATCCGATTTACAGGGGGGAACATATGGCTACACCTTC.

The genes are TRBV19 and TRBJ1-5; possible D gene TRBD1, 5 bases. This CDR3 comprises 16 residues. Germline values: CDR1 LNHDA, CDR2 SQIVND (reference sequence). Trimming left V 7 bases short and J 0 bases short, with 16 bases between. Here the CDR3 reads CASTPLRGGSNQPQHF. The CDR3 region has the DNA TGTGCCAGTACCCCATTACGGGGGGGTAGCAATCAGCCCCAGCATTTT.

The rearrangement joins TRBV1 to TRBJ2-1; the table names TRBD2, a call not compared with the DNA. TRBV1 is tagged as a pseudogene. There are 16 residues in the CDR3. Written as DNA, the CDR3 is TGCACCAGCAGCCAAGACATTTCTAGCTCCGACAATGAGCAGTTCTTC. Translating it yields CTSSQDISSSDNEQFF.

The chain combines TRBV5-1 with TRBJ2-1; the match to TRBD2 covers 11 bases. CDR1 is SGHRS and CDR2 is YFSETQ in the germline V gene. J lost 2 bases, V lost 1 base, and 2 bases had no gene match. The CDR3 is made up of 16 amino acids. CDR3 bases: TGCGCCAGCAGCTTGACTAGCGGGGGAACCTACAATGAGCAGTTCTTC. Its protein is CASSLTSGGTYNEQFF.

Note on this clone: The germline gene is not matched at one end of the junction; a read error may be the cause. The chain recombines TRBV13 with TRBJ2-3; D perhaps matches TRBD2 (5 bases). There are 16 residues in the CDR3. Germline CDR1 reads PRHDT; CDR2 reads FYEKMQ (reference sequence). As DNA, the CDR3 is TGTGCCAGCAGCTTAAGGACGGGAAGAAGCACAGATAAGCAGTATTTT. Translated: CASSLRTGRSTDKQYF.

The chain recombines TRBV15 with TRBJ2-7, with TRBD1 as a possible D gene (6 bases). In germline, CDR1 is LNHNV, CDR2 YYDKDF (reference sequence). Trimming removed 0 bases at V and 2 bases at J, with 8 bases between. CDR3 length: 14 amino acids. CDR3 residues: CATSRDTGTYEQYF. In DNA form, the CDR3 reads TGTGCCACCAGCAGAGATACAGGGACCTACGAGCAGTACTTC.

The chain has TRBV6-5 and TRBJ1-5; 8 nucleotides line up with TRBD1. Germline V CDR1 and CDR2: MNHEY, SVGAGI. The junction had 2 bases not matched to a gene; V was cut back by 8 bases and J by 2 bases. The length of the CDR3 is 13 residues. The CDR3 DNA is TGTGCCAGCGGACAGGGCGGCAATCAGCCCCAGCATTTT. The encoded protein is CASGQGGNQPQHF.

V usage is TRBV6-1 and J usage is TRBJ1-5; D unclear. CDR1 and CDR2 from the germline V gene are MNHNS and SASEGT. Trimming removed 6 bases from V and 0 bases from J, with 12 bases in between. This CDR3 contains 15 residues. CDR3 protein: CASRMEADSNQPQHF. The CDR3 DNA follows: TGTGCCAGCAGAATGGAGGCAGATAGCAATCAGCCCCAGCATTTT.

The rearrangement uses TRBV5-1 and TRBJ2-7; D is perhaps TRBD2 (6 bases). The V end lost 2 bases, the J end lost 5 bases, and 11 bases lay between the germline ends. CDR1 is SGHRS and CDR2 is YFSETQ in the germline V gene. The length of the CDR3 is 13 residues. CDR3 residues: CASSFRRDHEQYF. The CDR3, as DNA: TGCGCCAGCAGCTTCAGGCGGGACCACGAGCAGTACTTC.

The CDR3 here is CAWRGPQNTGELFF. For the CDR3, the DNA is TGTGCCTGGAGGGGCCCCCAGAACACCGGGGAGCTGTTTTTT. The chain uses TRBV30 and TRBJ2-2; D ambiguous. The CDR3 is 14 amino acids. Germline V lookup: CDR1 GTSNPN, CDR2 SVGIG (reference sequence). Trimming removed 3 bases at V and 1 base at J, with 9 bases between.

DNA of the CDR3: TGTGCCAGCAGGACCCCTGGGGCCCAGGAGACCCAGTACTTC. Translated, it gives CASRTPGAQETQYF. The chain has TRBV6-5 and TRBJ2-5; a possible D gene is TRBD1 (5 bases). CDR1 is MNHEY, CDR2 SVGAGI, per germline. This CDR3 is 14 amino acids long. Trimming took off 6 bases at V and 5 bases at J, with 16 bases between the two ends.

The chain employs TRBV2 and TRBJ2-5; D not resolved. Trimming shortened V by 6 bases and J by 5 bases, and 7 bases separated the two germline ends. The germline gives CDR1 SNHLY, CDR2 FYNNEI. CDR3 length: 11 residues. The CDR3 loop is CASSFSETQYF. CDR3 DNA sequence: TGTGCCAGCAGCTTCTCCGAGACCCAGTACTTC.

CDR3 loop: CAWSVSSFNEQYF. Written as DNA, the CDR3 is TGTGCCTGGAGTGTATCTAGTTTCAACGAGCAGTACTTC. The rearrangement uses TRBV30 and TRBJ2-7; D unclear. Germline V gives CDR1 GTSNPN, CDR2 SVGIG (reference sequence). The CDR3 runs 13 residues. V lost 0 bases and J 5 bases, leaving 11 bases between the germline ends.

J is TRBJ1-5 and V is TRBV7-2; D ambiguous. Germline V CDR1 and CDR2: SGHTA, FQGNSA. V lost 2 bases to trimming and J lost 0 bases, with 8 bases between them. The CDR3 runs 15 residues. In DNA, the CDR3 is TGTGCCAGCAGCTTATCGGGATATAGCAATCAGCCCCAGCATTTT. Encoded protein: CASSLSGYSNQPQHF.

The V call is TRBV30, the J call TRBJ1-4; tentative D call: TRBD1 (5 bases). The CDR3 contains 15 residues. Trimming removed 2 bases at V and 8 bases at J, with 18 bases between. Germline values: CDR1 GTSNPN, CDR2 SVGIG (reference sequence). For the CDR3, the DNA is TGTGCCTGGAGTCATCCCCTGCACAGGAAGGAAAAACTGTTTTTT. It yields the protein CAWSHPLHRKEKLFF.

The chain is built from TRBV7-9 and TRBJ2-7, with TRBD1 identical over 9 bases. After removal of 6 bases from V and 1 base from J, the junction contained 7 bases not matched to a gene. Germline-derived CDR1 and CDR2 are SEHNR and FQNEAQ (reference sequence). The CDR3 sequence is 15 residues long. CDR3 DNA sequence: TGTGCCAGCAGGAATAACGGACAGGGGTCCTACGAGCAGTACTTC. Amino acids: CASRNNGQGSYEQYF.

The V call is TRBV4-1, the J call TRBJ1-6; D unclear. The CDR3 is made up of 19 amino acids. V was cut by 0 bases and J by 0 bases, with 15 bases left in between. Per the germline V gene, CDR1 is MGHRA and CDR2 is YSYEKL. In DNA, the CDR3 is TGCGCCAGCAGCCAAGAAAGAGGCTTTTTAAGCTCCTATAATTCACCCCTCCACTTT. The encoded protein is CASSQERGFLSSYNSPLHF.

The V call is TRBV5-1, the J call TRBJ1-1; TRBD1 aligns across 11 bases. The junction had 7 bases not matched to a gene; V was cut back by 2 bases and J by 4 bases. This CDR3 comprises 16 residues. The V gene's germline CDR1 is SGHRS and CDR2 YFSETQ. DNA for the CDR3: TGCGCCAGCAGCTTCTACCGGGACAGGGGGGCCACTGAAGCTTTCTTT. This encodes CASSFYRDRGATEAFF. Full variable domain (remainder filled in from reference TRBV5-1 and TRBJ1-1): KAGVTQTPRYLIKTRGQQVTLSCSPISGHRSVSWYQQTPGQGLQFLFEYFSETQRNKGNFPGRFSGRQFSNSRSEMNVSTLELGDSALYLCASSFYRDRGATEAFFGQGTRLTVV.

The gene calls are TRBV19 and TRBJ1-1; D perhaps matches TRBD1 (5 bases). The CDR3 is 14 amino acids. CDR1 and CDR2 (germline): LNHDA, SQIVND (reference sequence). Deletions cut 8 bases from V and 5 bases from J, with 18 bases between. CDR3 sequence: CASRAGAGGTEAFF. DNA of the CDR3: TGTGCCAGTCGAGCCGGGGCCGGGGGGACTGAAGCTTTCTTT.